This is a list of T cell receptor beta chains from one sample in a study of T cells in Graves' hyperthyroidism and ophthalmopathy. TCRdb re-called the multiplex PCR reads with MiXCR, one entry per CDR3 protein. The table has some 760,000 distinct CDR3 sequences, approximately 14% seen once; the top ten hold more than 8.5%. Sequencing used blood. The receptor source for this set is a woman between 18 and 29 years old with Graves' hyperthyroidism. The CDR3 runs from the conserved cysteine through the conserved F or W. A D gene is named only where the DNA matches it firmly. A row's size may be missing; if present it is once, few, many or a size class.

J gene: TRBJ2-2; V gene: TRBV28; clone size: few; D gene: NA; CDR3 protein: CASSRRGAAGELFF; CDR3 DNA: TGTGCCAGCAGCCGACGGGGGGCGGCCGGGGAGCTGTTTTTT
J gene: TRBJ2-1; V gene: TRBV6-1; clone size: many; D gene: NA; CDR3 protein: CASSYEGRDDVEQFF; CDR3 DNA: TGTGCCAGCAGTTACGAGGGCCGAGACGATGTTGAGCAGTTCTTC
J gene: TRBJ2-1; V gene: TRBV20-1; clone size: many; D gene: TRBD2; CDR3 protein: CSASFTSGRYNEQFF; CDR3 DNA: TGCAGTGCTAGTTTCACTAGCGGGAGATACAATGAGCAGTTCTTC
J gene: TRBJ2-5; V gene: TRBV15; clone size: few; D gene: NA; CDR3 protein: CATSRDGTRKETQYF; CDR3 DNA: TGTGCCACCAGCAGAGATGGGACTCGGAAAGAGACCCAGTACTTC
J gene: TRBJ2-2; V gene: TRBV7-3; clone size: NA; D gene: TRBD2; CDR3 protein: CASSPEIPGLAGEYHGELFF; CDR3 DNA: TGTGCCAGCAGCCCGGAGATTCCCGGACTAGCGGGAGAATATCACGGGGAGCTGTTTTTT
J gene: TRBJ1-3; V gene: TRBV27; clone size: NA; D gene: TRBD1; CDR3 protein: CASRAVGQGLFSGNTIYF; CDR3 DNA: TGTGCCAGCAGGGCTGTAGGACAGGGCTTATTTTCTGGAAACACCATATATTTT
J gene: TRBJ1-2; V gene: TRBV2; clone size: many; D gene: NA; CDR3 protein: CASRDRSITNYGYTF; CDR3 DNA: TGTGCCAGCCGGGACCGCTCGATTACTAACTATGGCTACACCTTC
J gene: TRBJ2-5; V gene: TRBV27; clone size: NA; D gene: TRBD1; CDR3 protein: CASRVGATGVETQYF; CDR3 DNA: TGTGCCAGCAGAGTAGGGGCAACAGGGGTAGAGACCCAGTACTTC
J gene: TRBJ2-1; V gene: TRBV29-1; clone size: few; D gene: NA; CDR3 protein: CSAENRDDYNEQFF; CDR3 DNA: TGCAGCGCCGAAAACAGGGATGACTACAATGAGCAGTTCTTC
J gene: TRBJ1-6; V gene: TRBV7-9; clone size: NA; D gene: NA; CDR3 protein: CASSSPGSYNSPLHF; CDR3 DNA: TGTGCCAGCAGCTCCCCTGGGTCCTATAATTCACCCCTCCACTTT
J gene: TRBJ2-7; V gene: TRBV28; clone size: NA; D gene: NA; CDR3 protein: CASSSPLLGTLTYEQYF; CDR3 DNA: TGTGCCAGCAGTTCACCTCTACTCGGGACACTTACCTACGAGCAGTACTTC
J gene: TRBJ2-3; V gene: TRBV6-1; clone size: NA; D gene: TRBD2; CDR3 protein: CASSEGRTSGRASDTQYF; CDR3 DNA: TGTGCCAGCAGTGAAGGGCGGACTAGCGGGAGGGCCTCAGATACGCAGTATTTT
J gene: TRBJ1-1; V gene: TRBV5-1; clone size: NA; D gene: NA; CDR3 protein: CASNPLFGPGSTEAFF; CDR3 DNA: TGCGCCAGCAATCCCCTTTTTGGTCCGGGATCCACTGAAGCTTTCTTT
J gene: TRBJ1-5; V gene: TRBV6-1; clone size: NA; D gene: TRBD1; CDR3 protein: CASSVGQGESQPQHF; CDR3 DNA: TGTGCCAGCAGTGTTGGACAGGGAGAATCTCAGCCCCAGCATTTT
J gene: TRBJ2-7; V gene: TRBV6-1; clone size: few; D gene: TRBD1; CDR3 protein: CASRPGTAPNEQYF; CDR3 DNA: TGTGCCAGCAGGCCTGGGACAGCCCCTAACGAGCAGTACTTC
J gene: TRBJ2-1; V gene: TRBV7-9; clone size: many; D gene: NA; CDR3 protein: CASSYSRDKGYNEQFF; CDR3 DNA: TGTGCCAGCAGCTACTCACGGGACAAGGGGTACAATGAGCAGTTCTTC
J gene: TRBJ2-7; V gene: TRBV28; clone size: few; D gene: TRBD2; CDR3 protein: CASSLLLAGAERYF; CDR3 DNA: TGTGCCAGCAGTTTACTACTAGCGGGAGCGGAGCGGTACTTC
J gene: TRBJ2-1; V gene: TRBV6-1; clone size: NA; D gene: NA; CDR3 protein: CAASAGVRHEQFF; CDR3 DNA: TGTGCCGCCTCAGCAGGGGTACGGCATGAGCAGTTCTTC
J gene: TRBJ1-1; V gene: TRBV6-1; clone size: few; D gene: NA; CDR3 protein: CASTSTGQLNTEAFF; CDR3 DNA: TGTGCCAGCACCTCTACCGGACAGCTGAACACTGAAGCTTTCTTT
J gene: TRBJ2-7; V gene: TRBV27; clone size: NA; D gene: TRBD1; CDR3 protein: CASSLPGQGGLAETREQYF; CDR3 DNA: TGTGCCAGCAGTTTACCTGGACAGGGGGGTCTAGCGGAAACGCGCGAGCAGTACTTC
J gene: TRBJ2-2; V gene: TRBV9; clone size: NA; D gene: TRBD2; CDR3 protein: CASTRGSDTGELFF; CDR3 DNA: TGTGCCAGCACTCGCGGGAGCGATACCGGGGAGCTGTTTTTT
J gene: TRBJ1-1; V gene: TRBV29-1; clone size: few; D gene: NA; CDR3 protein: CSAIGQTPEAFF; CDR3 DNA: TGCAGCGCCATCGGACAGACCCCTGAAGCTTTCTTT
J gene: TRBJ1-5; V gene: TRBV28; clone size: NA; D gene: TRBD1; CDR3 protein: CASSFPPLSGGGQPQHF; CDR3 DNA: TGTGCCAGCAGTTTCCCGCCTCTATCAGGGGGCGGTCAGCCCCAGCATTTT
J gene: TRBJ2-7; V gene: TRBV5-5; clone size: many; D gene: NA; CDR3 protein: CASSTATRINYEQYF; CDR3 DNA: TGTGCCAGCAGCACCGCGACACGGATCAACTACGAGCAGTACTTC
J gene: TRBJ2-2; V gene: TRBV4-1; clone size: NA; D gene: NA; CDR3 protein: CASSYNQGTFTGELFF; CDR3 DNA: TGCGCCAGCAGCTACAACCAGGGCACATTCACCGGGGAGCTGTTTTTT
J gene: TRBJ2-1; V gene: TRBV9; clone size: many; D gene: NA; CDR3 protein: CASSVGASSDFEQFF; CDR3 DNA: TGTGCCAGCAGCGTAGGAGCCAGTTCAGACTTTGAGCAGTTCTTC
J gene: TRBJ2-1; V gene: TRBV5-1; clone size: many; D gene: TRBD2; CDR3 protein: CASSASGIYNEQFF; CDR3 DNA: TGCGCCAGCAGCGCCAGCGGGATCTACAATGAGCAGTTCTTC
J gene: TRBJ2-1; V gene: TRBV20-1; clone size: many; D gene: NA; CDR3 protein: CSATGSSYNEQFF; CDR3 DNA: TGCAGTGCTACTGGGAGCTCCTACAATGAGCAGTTCTTC
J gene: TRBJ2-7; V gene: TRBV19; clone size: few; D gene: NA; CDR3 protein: CASSHPGQIYEQYF; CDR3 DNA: TGTGCCAGTAGTCACCCGGGACAAATCTACGAGCAGTACTTC
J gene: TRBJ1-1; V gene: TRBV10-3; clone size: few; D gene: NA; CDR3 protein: CAISEGRGHTEAFF; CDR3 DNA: TGTGCCATCAGTGAGGGTCGAGGGCACACTGAAGCTTTCTTT
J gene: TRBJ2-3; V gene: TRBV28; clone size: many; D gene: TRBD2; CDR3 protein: CASSPLAGALPDTQYF; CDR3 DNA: TGTGCCAGCAGTCCGTTAGCGGGGGCGCTTCCCGATACGCAGTATTTT
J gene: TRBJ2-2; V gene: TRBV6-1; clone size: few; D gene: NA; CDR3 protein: CASSVQGRATGELFF; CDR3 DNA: TGTGCCAGCAGTGTTCAGGGTCGGGCCACCGGGGAGCTGTTTTTT
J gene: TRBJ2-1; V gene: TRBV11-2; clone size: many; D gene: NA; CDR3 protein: CASSLSRTRAFF; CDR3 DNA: TGTGCCAGCAGCCTTTCTAGGACCCGAGCGTTCTTC
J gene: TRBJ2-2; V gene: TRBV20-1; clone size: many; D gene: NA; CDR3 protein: CSAGLSLNTGELFF; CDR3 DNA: TGCAGTGCTGGACTATCCCTGAACACCGGGGAGCTGTTTTTT
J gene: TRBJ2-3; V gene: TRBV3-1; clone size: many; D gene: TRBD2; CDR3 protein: CASSLRIAGGDTQYF; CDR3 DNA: TGTGCCAGCAGCCTCAGAATAGCGGGGGGAGATACGCAGTATTTT
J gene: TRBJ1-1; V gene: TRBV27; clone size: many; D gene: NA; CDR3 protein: CASSLLPGRTEAFF; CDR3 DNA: TGTGCCAGCAGTTTATTACCAGGGCGGACTGAAGCTTTCTTT
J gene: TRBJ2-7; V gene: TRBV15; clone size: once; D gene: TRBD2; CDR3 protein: CATSRDTLAGVGEQYF; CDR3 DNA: TGTGCCACCAGCAGAGATACCCTAGCGGGAGTTGGTGAGCAGTACTTC
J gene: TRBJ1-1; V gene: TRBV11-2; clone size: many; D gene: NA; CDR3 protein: CASSDTEGTEAFF; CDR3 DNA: TGTGCCAGCAGCGACACAGAGGGCACTGAAGCTTTCTTT
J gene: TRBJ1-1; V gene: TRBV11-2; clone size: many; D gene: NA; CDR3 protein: CASSSGANLNTEAFF; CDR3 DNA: TGTGCCAGCAGCTCCGGGGCCAACCTTAACACTGAAGCTTTCTTT
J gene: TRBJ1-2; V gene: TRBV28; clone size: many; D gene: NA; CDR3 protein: CASSLVSSYGYTF; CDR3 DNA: TGTGCCAGCAGTTTAGTTTCCAGCTATGGCTACACCTTC
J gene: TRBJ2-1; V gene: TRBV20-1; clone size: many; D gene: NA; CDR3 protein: CSVPPNRARNEQFF; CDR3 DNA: TGCAGTGTCCCTCCGAACAGGGCAAGGAATGAGCAGTTCTTC
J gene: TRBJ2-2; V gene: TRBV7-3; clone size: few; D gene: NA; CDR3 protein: CASGKLENTGELFF; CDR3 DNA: TGTGCCAGCGGAAAACTAGAGAACACCGGGGAGCTGTTTTTT
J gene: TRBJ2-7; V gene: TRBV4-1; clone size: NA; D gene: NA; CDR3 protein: CASSQERQTYEQYF; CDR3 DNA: TGCGCCAGCAGCCAAGAGCGACAGACCTACGAGCAGTACTTC
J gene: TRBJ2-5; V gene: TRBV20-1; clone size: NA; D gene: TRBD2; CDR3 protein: CSAGMPQGGIETQYF; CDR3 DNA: TGCAGTGCAGGGATGCCCCAGGGAGGGATAGAGACCCAGTACTTC
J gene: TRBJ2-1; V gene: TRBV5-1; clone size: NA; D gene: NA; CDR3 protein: CASSARRWDEQFF; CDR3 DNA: TGCGCCAGCAGCGCCAGGAGGTGGGATGAGCAGTTCTTC